One T cell receptor beta chain is described in this entry. What it binds is not known. Profiling relied on immunoSEQ multiplex PCR, and the TCRdb table lists in-frame clones only, not all of them. Found here are 100,000 to 120,000 clones, roughly 88% of them singletons; the top ten hold 1.4%. The V and J ends lost 2 bases and 7 bases, in that order; junction bases with no gene match: 11. This CDR3 spans 16 amino acids. Germline assignment: CDR1 WSHSY and CDR2 SAAADI. The source of the sample is a study of cytomegalovirus exposure and HLA in healthy donors. Study-wide context: Later, an analysis reported that the 130 or so validation repertoires had used the same platform as the approximately 630 first-cohort repertoires.

Whole-study results and caveats: That first-cohort TCR clusters tended to co-occur in the 120 or so validation repertoires was found in a later analysis. Most TCR sequences proved rare, with some public TCRs found in many donors. The classifier reportedly diagnosed cytomegalovirus status with high specificity and sensitivity.

Material for sequencing was PBMCs. The receptor was derived from a woman aged 25 to 39 in good health and CMV-seropositive. V is TRBV10-2 and J is TRBJ2-7; TRBD2 agrees at 10 bases. For the CDR3, the DNA is TGCGCCAGCAGTGAGCCAAGGACTAGCGGCCCTCGGGAGCAGTACTTC. Amino acids: CASSEPRTSGPREQYF.